This TCR beta chain was obtained from a study of T-cell memory formation after mild COVID-19. Study-wide background: Clustering of TCRs was largely donor specific. Points from the study as a whole: Later expanders leaned CD4+, whereas day 15 to 85 contracting clones were balanced CD4/CD8. Second-wave clones with a day 37 peak had unconfirmed SARS-CoV-2 specificity.

Details on this clonotype: Its specificity is not known.

The germline V gene encodes CDR1 MNHEY and CDR2 SVGAGI. This CDR3 spans 17 amino acids. The V end lost 4 bases, the J end lost 5 bases, and 23 bases lay between the germline ends. TCRdb ran MiXCR on the 5' RACE reads and lists one entry per CDR3 protein. In the table there are about 560,000 distinct CDR3 sequences, roughly 17% of which are singletons. This receptor was obtained from an adult woman who had mild COVID-19 (a few samples of this study predate the infection). Cell type and time point are not known. The sample comprised PBMCs or a T cell subset sorted from them (not recorded which). This sequence joins TRBV6-5 and TRBJ1-2; weak D call: TRBD1 (6 bases). CDR3 nucleotides: TGTGCCAGCAGTTTATACTTTGGACAGACCCTAAGTTATGGCTACACCTTC. Its protein is CASSLYFGQTLSYGYTF.